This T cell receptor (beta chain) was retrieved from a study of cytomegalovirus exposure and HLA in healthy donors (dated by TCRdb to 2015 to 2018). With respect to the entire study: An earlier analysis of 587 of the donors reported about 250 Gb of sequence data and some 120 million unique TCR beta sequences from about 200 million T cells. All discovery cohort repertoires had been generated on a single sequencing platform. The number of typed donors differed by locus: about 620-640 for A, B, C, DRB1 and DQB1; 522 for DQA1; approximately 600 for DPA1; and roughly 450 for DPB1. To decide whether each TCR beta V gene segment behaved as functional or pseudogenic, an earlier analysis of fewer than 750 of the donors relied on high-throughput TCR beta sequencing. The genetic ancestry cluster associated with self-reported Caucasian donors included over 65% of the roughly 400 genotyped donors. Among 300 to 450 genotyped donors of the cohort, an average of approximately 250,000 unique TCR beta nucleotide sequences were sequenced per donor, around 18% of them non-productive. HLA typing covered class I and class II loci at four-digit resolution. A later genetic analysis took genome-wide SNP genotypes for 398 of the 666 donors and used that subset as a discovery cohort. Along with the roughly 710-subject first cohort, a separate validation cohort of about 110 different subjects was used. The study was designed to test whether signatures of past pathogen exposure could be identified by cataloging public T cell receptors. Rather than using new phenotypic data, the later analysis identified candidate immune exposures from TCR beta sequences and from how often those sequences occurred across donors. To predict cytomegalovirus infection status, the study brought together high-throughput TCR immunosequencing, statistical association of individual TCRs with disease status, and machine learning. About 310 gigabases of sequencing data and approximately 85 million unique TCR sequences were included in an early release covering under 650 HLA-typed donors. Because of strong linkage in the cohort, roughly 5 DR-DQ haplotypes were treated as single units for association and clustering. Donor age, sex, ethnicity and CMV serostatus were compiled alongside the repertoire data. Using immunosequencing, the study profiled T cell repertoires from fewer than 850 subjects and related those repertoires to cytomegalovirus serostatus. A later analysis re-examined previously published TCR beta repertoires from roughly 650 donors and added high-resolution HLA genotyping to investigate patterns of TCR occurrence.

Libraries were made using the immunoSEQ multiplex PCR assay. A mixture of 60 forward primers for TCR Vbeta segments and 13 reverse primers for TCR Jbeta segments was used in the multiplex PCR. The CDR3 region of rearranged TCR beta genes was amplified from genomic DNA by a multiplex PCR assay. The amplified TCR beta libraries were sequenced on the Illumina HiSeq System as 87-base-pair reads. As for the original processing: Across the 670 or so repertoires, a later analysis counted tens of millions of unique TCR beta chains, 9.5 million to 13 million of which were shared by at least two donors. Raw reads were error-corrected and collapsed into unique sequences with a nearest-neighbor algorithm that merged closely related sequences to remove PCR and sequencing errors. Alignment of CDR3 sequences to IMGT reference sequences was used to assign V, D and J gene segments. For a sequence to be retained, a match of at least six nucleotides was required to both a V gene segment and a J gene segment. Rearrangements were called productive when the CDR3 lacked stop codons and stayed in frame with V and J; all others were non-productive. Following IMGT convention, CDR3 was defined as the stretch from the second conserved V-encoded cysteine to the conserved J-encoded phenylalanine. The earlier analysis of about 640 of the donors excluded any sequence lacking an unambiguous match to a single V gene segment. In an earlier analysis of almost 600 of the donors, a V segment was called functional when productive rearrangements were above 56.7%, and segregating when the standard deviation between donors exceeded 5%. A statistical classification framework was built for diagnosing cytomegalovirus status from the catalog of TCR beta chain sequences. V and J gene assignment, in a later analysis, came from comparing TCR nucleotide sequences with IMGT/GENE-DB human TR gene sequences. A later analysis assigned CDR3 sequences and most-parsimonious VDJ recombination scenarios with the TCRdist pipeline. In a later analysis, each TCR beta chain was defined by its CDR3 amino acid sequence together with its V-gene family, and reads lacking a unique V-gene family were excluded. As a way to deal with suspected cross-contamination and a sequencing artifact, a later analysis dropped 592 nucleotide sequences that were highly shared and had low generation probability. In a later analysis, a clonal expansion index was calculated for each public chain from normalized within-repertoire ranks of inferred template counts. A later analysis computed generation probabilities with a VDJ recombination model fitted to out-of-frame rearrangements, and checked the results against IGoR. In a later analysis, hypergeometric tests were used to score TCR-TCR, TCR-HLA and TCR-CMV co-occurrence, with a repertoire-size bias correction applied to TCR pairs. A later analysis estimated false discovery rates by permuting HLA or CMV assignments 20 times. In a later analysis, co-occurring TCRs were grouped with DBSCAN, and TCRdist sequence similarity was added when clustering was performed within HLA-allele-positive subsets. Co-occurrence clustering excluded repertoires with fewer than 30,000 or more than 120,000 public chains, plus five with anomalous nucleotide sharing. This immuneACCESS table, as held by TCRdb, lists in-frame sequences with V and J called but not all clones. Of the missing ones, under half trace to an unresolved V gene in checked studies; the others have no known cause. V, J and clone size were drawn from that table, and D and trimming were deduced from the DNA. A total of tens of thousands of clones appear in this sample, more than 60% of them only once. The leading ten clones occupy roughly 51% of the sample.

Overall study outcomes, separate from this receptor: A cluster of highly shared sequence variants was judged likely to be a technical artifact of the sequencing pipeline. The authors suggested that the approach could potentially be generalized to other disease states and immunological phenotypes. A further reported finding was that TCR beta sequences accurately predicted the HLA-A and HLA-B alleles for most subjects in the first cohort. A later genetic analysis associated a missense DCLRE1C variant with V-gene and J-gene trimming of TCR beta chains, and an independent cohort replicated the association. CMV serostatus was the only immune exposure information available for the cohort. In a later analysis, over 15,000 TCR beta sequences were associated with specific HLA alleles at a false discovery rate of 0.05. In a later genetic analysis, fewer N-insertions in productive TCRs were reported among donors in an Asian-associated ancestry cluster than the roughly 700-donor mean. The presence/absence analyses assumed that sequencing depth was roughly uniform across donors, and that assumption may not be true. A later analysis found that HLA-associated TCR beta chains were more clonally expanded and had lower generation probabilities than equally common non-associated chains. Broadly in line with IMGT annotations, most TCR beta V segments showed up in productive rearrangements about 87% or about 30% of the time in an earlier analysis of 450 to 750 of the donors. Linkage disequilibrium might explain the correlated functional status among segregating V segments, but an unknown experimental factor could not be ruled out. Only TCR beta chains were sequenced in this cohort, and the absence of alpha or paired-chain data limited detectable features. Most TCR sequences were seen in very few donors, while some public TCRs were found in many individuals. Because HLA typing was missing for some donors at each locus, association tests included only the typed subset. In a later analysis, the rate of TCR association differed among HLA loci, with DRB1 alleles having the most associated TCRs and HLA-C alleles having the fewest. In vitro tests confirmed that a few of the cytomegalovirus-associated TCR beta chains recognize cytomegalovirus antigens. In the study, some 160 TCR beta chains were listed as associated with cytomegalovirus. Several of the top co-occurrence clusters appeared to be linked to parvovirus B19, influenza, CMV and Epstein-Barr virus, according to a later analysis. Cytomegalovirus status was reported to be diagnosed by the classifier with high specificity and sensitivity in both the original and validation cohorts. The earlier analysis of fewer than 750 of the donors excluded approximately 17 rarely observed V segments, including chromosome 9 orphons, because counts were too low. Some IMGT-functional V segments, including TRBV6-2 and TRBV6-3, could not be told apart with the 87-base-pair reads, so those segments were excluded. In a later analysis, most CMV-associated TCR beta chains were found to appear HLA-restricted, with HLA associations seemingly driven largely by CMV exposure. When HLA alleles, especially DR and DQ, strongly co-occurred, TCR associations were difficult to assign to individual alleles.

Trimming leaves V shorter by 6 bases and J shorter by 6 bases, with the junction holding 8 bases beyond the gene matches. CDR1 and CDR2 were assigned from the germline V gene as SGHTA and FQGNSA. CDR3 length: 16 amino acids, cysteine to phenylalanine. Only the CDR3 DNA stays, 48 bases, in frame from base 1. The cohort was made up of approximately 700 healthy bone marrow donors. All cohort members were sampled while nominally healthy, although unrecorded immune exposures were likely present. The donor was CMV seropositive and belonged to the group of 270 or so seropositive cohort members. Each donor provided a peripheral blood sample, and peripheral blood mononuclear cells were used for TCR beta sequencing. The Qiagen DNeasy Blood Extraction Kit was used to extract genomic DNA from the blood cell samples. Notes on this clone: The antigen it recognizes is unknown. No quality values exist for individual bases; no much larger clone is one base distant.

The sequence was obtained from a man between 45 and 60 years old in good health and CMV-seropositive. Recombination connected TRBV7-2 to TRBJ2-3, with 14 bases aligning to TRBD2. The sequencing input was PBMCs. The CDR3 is CASRRTSGGPPDTQYF. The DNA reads TGTGCCAGCAGGCGGACTAGCGGGGGGCCACCCGATACGCAGTATTTT.